This T cell receptor (beta chain) derives from a study of T cells in severe cutaneous drug reactions. Carbamazepine had induced Stevens-Johnson syndrome or toxic epidermal necrolysis in the sequenced donors. The germline V gene has CDR1 SSHAT and CDR2 FNYEAQ (reference sequence). CDR3 length: 13 amino acids. General study findings and limits: TRBV12-4 use rose strongly in carbamazepine-induced Stevens-Johnson syndrome or toxic epidermal necrolysis, averaging about 33% in blister cells and about 5.1% in PBMC.

This clonotype registers medium-sized (0.01 to 0.1%) by frequency. Its matching antigen is unknown. TCR subtype-specific primers in iRepertoire multiplex PCR prepared libraries for bulk and single-cell sequencing. TCRdb reprocessed the multiplex PCR reads and reports one entry per CDR3 protein, with no DNA. There are about 5,500 distinct CDR3 sequences in the sample, with 15% held by the top ten. Specimen: PBMCs. This TCR derives from a human donor with a severe cutaneous adverse drug reaction. This chain uses TRBV7-7 with TRBJ2-1; TCRdb's D call, TRBD1, is unchecked because there is no DNA. Here the CDR3 reads CASSPGRYNEQFF.